This TCR beta chain was documented in a study of cytotoxic CD8 clonotypes in ibrutinib-treated CLL. The protocol was immunoSEQ multiplex PCR, while the TCRdb copy is restricted to in-frame clones and leaves out a portion. The sample lists 76,000 or so clones, 70% to 90% occurring once. The V end lost 2 bases, the J end lost 0 bases, and 14 bases lay between the germline ends. The CDR3 sequence is 17 residues long. The chain employs TRBV5-3 and TRBJ1-4; unclear D gene. TRBV5-3 has ORF status, its function being uncertain. This TCR came from a human donor with chronic lymphocytic leukemia. The sample was PBMCs, taken after 24 months of ibrutinib treatment. In nucleotides, the CDR3 is TGTGCCAGAAGCTTATCGAGTCGCATTGCAACTAATGAAAAACTGTTTTTT. Amino acid sequence: CARSLSSRIATNEKLFF.